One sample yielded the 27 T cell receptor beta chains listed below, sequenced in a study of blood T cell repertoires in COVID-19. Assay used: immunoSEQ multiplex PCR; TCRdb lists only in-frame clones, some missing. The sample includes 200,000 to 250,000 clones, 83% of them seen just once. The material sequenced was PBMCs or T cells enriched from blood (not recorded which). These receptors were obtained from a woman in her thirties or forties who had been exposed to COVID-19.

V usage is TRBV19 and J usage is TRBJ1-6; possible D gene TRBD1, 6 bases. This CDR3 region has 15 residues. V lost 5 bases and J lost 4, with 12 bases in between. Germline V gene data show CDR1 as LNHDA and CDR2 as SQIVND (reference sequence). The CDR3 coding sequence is TGTGCCAGTAGTCCTAGGACAGAGTATAATTCACCCCTCCACTTT. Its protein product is CASSPRTEYNSPLHF. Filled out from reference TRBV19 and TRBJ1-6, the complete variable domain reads DGGITQSPKYLFRKEGQNVTLSCEQNLNHDAMYWYRQDPGQGLRLIYYSQIVNDFQKGDIAEGYSVSREKKESFPLTVTSAQKNPTAFYLCASSPRTEYNSPLHFGNGTRLTVT.

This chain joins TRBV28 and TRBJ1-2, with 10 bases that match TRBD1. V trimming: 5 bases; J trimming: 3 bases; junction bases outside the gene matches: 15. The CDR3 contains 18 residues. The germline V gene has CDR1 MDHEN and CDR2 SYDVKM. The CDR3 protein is CASSPFILTGGEDYGYTF. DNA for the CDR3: TGTGCCAGCAGTCCCTTCATCCTGACAGGGGGCGAGGACTATGGCTACACCTTC.

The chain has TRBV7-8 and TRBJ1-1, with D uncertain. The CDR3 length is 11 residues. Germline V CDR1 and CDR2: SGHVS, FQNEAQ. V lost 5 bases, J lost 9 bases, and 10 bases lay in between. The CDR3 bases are TGTGCCAGCAGCCAGGAGGGAAAAGCTTTCTTT. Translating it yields CASSQEGKAFF.

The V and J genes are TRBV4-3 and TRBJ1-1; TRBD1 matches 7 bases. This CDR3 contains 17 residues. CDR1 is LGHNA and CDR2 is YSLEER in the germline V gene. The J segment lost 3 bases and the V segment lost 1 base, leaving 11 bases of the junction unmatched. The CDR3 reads CASSQVIPRGLDTEAFF. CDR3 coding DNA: TGCGCCAGCAGCCAAGTGATTCCGAGGGGGCTGGACACTGAAGCTTTCTTT.

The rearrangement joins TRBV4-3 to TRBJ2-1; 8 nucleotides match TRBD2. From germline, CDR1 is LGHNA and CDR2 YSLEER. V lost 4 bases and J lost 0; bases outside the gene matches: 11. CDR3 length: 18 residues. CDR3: CASSLLRTGGLSYNEQFF. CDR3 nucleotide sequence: TGCGCCAGCAGCCTTCTAAGGACGGGGGGGCTCTCCTACAATGAGCAGTTCTTC.

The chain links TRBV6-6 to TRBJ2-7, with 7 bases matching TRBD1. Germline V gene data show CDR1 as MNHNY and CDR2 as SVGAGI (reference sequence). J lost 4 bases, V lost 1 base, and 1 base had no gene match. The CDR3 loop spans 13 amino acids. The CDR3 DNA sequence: TGTGCCAGCAGTTACTGGACAGGATACGAGCAGTACTTC. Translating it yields CASSYWTGYEQYF.

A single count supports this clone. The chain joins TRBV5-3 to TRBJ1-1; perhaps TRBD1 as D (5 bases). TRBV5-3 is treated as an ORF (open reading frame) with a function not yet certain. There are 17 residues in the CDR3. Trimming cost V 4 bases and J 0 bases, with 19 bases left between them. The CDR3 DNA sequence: TGTGCCAGAAGCCGATCCCCGACAGCTGCTATGAACACTGAAGCTTTCTTT. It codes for CARSRSPTAAMNTEAFF.

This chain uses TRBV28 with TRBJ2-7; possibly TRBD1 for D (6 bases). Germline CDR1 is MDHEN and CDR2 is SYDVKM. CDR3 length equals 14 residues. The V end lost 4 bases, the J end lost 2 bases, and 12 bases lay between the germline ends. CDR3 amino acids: CASSSATGAYEQYF. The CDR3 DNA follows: TGTGCCAGCAGTTCCGCGACAGGAGCCTACGAGCAGTACTTC. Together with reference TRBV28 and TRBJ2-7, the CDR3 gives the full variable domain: DVKVTQSSRYLVKRTGEKVFLECVQDMDHENMFWYRQDPGLGLRLIYFSYDVKMKEKGDIPEGYSVSREKKERFSLILESASTNQTSMYLCASSSATGAYEQYFGPGTRLTVT.

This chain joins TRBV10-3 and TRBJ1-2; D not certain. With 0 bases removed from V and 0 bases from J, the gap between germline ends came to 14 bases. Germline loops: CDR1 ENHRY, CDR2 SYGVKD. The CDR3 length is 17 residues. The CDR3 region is CAISESMRALPNYGYTF. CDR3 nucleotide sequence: TGTGCCATCAGTGAGTCGATGCGGGCCCTTCCTAACTATGGCTACACCTTC.

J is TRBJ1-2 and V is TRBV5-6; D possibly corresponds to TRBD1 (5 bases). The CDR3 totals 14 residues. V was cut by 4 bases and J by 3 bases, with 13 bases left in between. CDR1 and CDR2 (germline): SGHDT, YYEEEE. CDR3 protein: CASSPGRGDYGYTF. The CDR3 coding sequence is TGTGCCAGCAGCCCCGGGCGGGGGGACTATGGCTACACCTTC.

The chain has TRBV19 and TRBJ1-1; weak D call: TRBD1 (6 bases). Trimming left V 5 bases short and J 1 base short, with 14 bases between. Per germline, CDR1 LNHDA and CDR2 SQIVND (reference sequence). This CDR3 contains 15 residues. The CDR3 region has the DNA TGTGCCAGTAGTTCGCGGACAGTCAAGAACACTGAAGCTTTCTTT. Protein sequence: CASSSRTVKNTEAFF.

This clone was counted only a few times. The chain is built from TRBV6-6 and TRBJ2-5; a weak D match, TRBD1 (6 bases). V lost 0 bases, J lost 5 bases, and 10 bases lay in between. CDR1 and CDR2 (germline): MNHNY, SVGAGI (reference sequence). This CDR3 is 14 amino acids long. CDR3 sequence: CASSYSRQGETQYF. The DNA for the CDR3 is TGTGCCAGCAGTTACTCGAGGCAGGGGGAGACCCAGTACTTC.

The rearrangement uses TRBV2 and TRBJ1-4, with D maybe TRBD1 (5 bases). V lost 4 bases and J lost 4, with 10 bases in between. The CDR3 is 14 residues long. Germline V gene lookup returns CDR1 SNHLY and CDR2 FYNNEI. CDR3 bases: TGTGCCAGCAGTGTCCGGGGGGTTAATGAAAAACTGTTTTTT. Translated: CASSVRGVNEKLFF.

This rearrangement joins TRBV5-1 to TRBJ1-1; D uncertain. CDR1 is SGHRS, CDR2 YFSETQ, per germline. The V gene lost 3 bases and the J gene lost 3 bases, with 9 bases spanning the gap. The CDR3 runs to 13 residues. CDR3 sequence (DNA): TGCGCCAGCAGCTCCCTGGGCCACACTGAAGCTTTCTTT. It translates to CASSSLGHTEAFF.

CDR3 nucleotides: TGTGCCAGCAGGGACTGGAGCACAGATACGCAGTATTTT. Translated, it gives CASRDWSTDTQYF. The genes are TRBV7-9 and TRBJ2-3, with TRBD2 as a possible D gene (5 bases). The germline CDR1 and CDR2 sequences are SEHNR and FQNEAQ (reference sequence). V shed 6 bases and J shed 0 bases, with 7 bases lying between them. The CDR3 runs 13 residues. Full variable domain (rest looked up from reference TRBV7-9 and TRBJ2-3): DTGVSQNPRHKITKRGQNVTFRCDPISEHNRLYWYRQTLGQGPEFLTYFQNEAQLEKSRLLSDRFSAERPKGSFSTLEIQRTEQGDSAMYLCASRDWSTDTQYFGPGTRLTVL.

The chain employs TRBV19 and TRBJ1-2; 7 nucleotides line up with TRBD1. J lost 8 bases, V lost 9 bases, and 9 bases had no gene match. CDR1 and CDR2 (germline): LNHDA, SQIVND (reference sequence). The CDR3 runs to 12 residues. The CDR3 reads CASADRVGGYTF. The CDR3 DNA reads TGTGCCAGCGCTGACAGGGTGGGCGGCTACACCTTC.

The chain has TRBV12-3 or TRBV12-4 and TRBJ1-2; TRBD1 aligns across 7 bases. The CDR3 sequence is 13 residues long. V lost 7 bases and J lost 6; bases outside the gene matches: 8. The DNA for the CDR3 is TGTGCCAGCAAATACAGGGGAAACGATGGCTACACCTTC. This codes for CASKYRGNDGYTF.

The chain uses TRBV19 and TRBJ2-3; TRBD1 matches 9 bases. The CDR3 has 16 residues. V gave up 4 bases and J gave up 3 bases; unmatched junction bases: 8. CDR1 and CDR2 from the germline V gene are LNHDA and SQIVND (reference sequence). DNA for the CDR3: TGTGCCAGTAGTAACCCGGACAGGGGTGGGACAGATACGCAGTATTTT. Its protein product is CASSNPDRGGTDTQYF.

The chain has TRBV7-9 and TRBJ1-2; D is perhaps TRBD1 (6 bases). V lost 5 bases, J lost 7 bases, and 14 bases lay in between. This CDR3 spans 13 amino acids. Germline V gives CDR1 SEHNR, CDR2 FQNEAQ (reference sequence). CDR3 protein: CASSPRQERGYTF. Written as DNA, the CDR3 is TGTGCCAGCAGCCCGAGACAGGAGCGTGGCTACACCTTC.

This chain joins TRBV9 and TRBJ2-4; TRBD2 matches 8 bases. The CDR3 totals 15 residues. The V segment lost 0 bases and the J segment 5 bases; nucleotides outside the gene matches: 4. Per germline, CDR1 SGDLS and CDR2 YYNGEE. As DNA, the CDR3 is TGTGCCAGCAGCGTAGAATATAGCGGGGAAAACATTCAGTACTTC. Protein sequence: CASSVEYSGENIQYF.

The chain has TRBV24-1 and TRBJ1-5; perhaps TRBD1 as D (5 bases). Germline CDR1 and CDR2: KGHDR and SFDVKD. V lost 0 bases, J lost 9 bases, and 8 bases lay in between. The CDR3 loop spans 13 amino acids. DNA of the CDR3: TGTGCCACCAGTGATTTGGGGGGGTGGCCCCAGCATTTT. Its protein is CATSDLGGWPQHF.

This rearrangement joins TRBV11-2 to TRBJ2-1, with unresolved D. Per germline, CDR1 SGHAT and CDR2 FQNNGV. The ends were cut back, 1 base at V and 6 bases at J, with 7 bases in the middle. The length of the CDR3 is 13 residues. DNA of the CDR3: TGTGCCAGCAGCTTAGCCGATAGCAATGAGCAGTTCTTC. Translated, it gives CASSLADSNEQFF.

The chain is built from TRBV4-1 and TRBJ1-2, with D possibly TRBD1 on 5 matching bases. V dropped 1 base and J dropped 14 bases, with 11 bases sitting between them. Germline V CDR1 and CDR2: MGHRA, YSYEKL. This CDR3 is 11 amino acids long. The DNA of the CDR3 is TGCGCCAGCAGCCAAGCGGGGGAGAGGACCTTC. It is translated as CASSQAGERTF.

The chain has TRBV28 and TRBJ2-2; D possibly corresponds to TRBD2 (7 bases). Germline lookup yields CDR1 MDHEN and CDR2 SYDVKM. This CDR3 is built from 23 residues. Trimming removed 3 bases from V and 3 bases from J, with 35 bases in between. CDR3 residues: CASSLGGRAFSVTGPFYTGELFF. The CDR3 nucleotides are TGTGCCAGCAGTTTGGGGGGGCGAGCTTTCTCGGTCACAGGGCCTTTTTACACCGGGGAGCTGTTTTTT.

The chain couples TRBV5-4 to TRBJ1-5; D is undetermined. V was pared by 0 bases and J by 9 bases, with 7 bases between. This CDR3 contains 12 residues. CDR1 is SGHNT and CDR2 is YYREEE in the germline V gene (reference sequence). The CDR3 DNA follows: TGTGCCAGCAGCTTGGAAGGAGGGCCCCAGCATTTT. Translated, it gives CASSLEGGPQHF.

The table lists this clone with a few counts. Here the CDR3 reads CASSLNGAGQSQETQYF. The CDR3 DNA follows: TGTGCCAGCAGTTTAAATGGCGCGGGGCAGTCCCAAGAGACCCAGTACTTC. The J gene is TRBJ2-5, the V gene TRBV27; the D gene is possibly TRBD2 (6 bases). CDR1 MNHEY and CDR2 SMNVEV come from the germline V gene (reference sequence). Trimming left V 2 bases short and J 1 base short, with 17 bases between. This CDR3 contains 17 residues.

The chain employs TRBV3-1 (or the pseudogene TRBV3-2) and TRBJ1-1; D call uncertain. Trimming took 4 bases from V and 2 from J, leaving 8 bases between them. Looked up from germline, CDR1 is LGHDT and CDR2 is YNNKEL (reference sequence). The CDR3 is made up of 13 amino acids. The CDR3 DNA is TGTGCCAGCAGCCCCAGACTAAACACTGAAGCTTTCTTT. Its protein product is CASSPRLNTEAFF.